This T cell receptor (beta chain) originates from a study of T cells in Graves' hyperthyroidism and ophthalmopathy. RNA transcripts were the template for amplifying TCR beta CDR3 regions. A first-round RT-PCR of the TCR CDR3 used the HTBI primer set. One entry per CDR3 protein results from TCRdb running MiXCR on the multiplex PCR reads. In the table there are hundreds of thousands of distinct CDR3 sequences, under 45% of which are singletons. Newly diagnosed patients aged 18 to 65 had hyperthyroidism of under 2 months' duration. This clonotype occurred a few times. The sequence was obtained from a middle-aged woman with Graves' hyperthyroidism. Material: blood.

DNA of the CDR3: TGTGCCACCAGCCTTGGGCAGGGCAACTATGGCTACACCTTC. Protein sequence: CATSLGQGNYGYTF. The rearrangement links TRBV10-3 to TRBJ1-2; D might be TRBD1 (5 bases). CDR3 length equals 14 residues. The V and J ends lost 10 bases and 2 bases respectively, with 17 bases between them. Looked up from germline, CDR1 is ENHRY and CDR2 is SYGVKD.